This TCR beta chain came from a study of T cells in Graves' hyperthyroidism and ophthalmopathy. A remark on this clonotype: Its cognate antigen is unknown.

RNA transcripts gave rise to amplified TCR beta CDR3 regions. HTBI primers were employed in a first-round RT-PCR of the TCR CDR3. TCRdb analysed the multiplex PCR reads with MiXCR anew, one entry per CDR3 protein. The table shows 200,000 to 300,000 distinct CDR3 sequences, with less than 20% occurring only once. Study results and caveats: Prediction of ophthalmopathy progression came a median around 6 months pre-onset.

From germline, CDR1 is SGHTA and CDR2 FQGNSA. The CDR3 totals 16 residues. Trimming pared 1 base from V and 0 bases from J, leaving 11 bases between. This clonotype was obtained from a woman younger than 30 with Graves' ophthalmopathy. V and J are TRBV7-2 and TRBJ2-3; perhaps TRBD2 as D (5 bases). The sample was blood. The CDR3 sequence: CASSLVSGKSTDTQYF. CDR3 bases: TGTGCCAGCAGCTTAGTATCCGGGAAAAGCACAGATACGCAGTATTTT.